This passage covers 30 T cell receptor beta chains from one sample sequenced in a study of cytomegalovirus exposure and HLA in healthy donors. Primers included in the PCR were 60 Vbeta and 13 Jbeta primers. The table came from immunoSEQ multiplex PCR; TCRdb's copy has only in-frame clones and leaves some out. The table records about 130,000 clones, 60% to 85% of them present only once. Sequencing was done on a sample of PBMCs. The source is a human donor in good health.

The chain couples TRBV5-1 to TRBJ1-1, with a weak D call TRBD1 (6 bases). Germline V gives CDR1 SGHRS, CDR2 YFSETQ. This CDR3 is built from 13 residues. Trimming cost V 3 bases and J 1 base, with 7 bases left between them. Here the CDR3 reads CASSSTGNTEAFF. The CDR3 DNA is TGCGCCAGCAGCTCGACAGGGAACACTGAAGCTTTCTTT.

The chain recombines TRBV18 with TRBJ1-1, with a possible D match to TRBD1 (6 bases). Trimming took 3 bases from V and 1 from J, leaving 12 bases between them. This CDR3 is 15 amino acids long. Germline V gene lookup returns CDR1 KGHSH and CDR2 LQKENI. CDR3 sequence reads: CASSPQRTENTEAFF. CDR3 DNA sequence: TGTGCCAGCTCACCGCAGAGGACAGAGAACACTGAAGCTTTCTTT.

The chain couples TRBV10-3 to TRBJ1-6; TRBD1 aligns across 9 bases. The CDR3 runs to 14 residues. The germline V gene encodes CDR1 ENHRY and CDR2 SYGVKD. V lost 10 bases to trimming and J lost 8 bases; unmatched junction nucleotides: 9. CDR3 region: CATNPRDRDSPLHF. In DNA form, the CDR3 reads TGTGCCACTAACCCCCGGGACAGGGATTCACCCCTCCACTTT.

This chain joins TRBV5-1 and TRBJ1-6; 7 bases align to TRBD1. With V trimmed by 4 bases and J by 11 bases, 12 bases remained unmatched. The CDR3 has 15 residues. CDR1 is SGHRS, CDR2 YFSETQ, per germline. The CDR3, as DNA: TGCGCCAGCAGCCCGCAGACAGGGACAGAAACACCCCTCCACTTT. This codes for CASSPQTGTETPLHF.

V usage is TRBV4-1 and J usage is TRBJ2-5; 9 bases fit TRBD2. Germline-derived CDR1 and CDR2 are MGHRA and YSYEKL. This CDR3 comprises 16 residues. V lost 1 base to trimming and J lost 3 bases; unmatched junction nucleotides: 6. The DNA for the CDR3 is TGCGCCAGCAGCCAAGCCCACAGCGGGGGGAAAGAGACCCAGTACTTC. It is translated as CASSQAHSGGKETQYF.

The CDR3 coding sequence is TGTGCCAGCAGCCCCCCGGAGGACAGCGAGTACAATGAGCAGTTCTTC. Protein sequence: CASSPPEDSEYNEQFF. The gene calls are TRBV13 and TRBJ2-1; TRBD1 might be the D (6 bases). CDR3 length equals 16 residues. V was cut by 5 bases and J by 4 bases, with 18 bases left in between. Germline assignment: CDR1 PRHDT and CDR2 FYEKMQ (reference sequence).

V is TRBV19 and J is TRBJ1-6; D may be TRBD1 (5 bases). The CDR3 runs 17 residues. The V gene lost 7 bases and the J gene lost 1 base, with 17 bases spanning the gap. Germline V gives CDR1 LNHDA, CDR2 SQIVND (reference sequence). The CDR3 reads CASKWVRGESYNSPLHF. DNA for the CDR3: TGTGCCAGTAAATGGGTACGGGGGGAGTCCTATAATTCACCCCTCCACTTT.

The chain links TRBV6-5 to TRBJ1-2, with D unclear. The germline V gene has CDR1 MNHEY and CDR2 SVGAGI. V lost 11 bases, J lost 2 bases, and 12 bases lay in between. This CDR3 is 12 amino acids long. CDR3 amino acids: CAPVVSNYGYTF. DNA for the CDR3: TGTGCCCCGGTTGTGTCAAACTATGGCTACACCTTC.

DNA for the CDR3: TGTGCCAGCAGTGAGGGGGAGACCGGTGAGCAGTTCTTC. Translation gives CASSEGETGEQFF. The genes are TRBV27 and TRBJ2-1, with a possible D match to TRBD1 (6 bases). The CDR3 spans 13 residues. CDR1 is MNHEY and CDR2 is SMNVEV in the germline V gene (reference sequence). The V gene lost 5 bases and the J gene lost 9 bases, with 14 bases spanning the gap.

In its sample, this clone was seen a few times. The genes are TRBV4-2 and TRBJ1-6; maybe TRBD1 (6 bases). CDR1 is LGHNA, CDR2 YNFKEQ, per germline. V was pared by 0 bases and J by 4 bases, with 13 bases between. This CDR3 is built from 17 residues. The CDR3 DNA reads TGTGCCAGCAGCCAAGATTCGGGGGGCAGTTATAATTCACCCCTCCACTTT. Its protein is CASSQDSGGSYNSPLHF.

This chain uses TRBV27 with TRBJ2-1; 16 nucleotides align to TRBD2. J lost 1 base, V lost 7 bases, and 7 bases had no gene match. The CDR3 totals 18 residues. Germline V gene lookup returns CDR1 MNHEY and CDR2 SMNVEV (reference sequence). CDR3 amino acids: CASTSGLAGGPSYNEQFF. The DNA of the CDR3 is TGTGCCAGCACCTCGGGACTAGCGGGGGGGCCATCCTACAATGAGCAGTTCTTC.

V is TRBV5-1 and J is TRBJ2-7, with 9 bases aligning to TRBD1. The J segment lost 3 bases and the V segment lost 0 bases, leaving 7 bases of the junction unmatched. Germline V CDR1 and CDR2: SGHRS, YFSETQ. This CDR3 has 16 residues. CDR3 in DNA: TGCGCCAGCAGCTTGGCTGCAGGGACAGGGATCTACGAGCAGTACTTC. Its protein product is CASSLAAGTGIYEQYF.

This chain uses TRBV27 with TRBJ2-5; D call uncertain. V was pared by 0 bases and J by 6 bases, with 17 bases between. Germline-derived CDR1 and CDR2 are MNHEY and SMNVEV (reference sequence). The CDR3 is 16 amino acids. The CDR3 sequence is CASSLSPGSQKKTQYF. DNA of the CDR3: TGTGCCAGCAGTTTATCGCCGGGTTCCCAAAAAAAGACCCAGTACTTC.

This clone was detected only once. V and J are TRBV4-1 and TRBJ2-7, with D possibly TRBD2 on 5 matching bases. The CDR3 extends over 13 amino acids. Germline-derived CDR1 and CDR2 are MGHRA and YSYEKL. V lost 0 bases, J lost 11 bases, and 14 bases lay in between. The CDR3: CASSQDKSRGKYF. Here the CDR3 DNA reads TGCGCCAGCAGCCAAGATAAGTCTCGGGGAAAGTACTTC.

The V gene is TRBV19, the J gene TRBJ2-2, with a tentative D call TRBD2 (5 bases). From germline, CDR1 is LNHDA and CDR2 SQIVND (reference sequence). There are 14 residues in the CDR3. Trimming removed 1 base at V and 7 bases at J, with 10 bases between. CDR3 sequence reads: CASSIGLGSGELFF. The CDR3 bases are TGTGCCAGTAGTATAGGCTTGGGGAGCGGGGAGCTGTTTTTT.

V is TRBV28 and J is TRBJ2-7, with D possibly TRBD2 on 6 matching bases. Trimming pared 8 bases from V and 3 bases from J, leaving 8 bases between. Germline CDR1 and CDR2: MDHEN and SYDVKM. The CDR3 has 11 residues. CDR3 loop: CASDGGYEQYF. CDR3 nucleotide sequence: TGTGCCAGCGACGGGGGCTACGAGCAGTACTTC.

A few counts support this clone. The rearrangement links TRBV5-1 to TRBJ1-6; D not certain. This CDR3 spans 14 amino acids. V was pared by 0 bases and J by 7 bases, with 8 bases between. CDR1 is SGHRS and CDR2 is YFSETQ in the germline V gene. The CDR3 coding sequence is TGCGCCAGCAGCTTGGTCGGGGAGAATTCACCCCTCCACTTT. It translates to CASSLVGENSPLHF. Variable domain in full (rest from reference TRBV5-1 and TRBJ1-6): KAGVTQTPRYLIKTRGQQVTLSCSPISGHRSVSWYQQTPGQGLQFLFEYFSETQRNKGNFPGRFSGRQFSNSRSEMNVSTLELGDSALYLCASSLVGENSPLHFGNGTRLTVT.

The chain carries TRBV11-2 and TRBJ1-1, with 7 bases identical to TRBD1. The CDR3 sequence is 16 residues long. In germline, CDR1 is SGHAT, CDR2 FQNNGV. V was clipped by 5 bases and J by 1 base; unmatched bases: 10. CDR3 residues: CASSPVGQSGNTEAFF. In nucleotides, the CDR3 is TGTGCCAGCAGCCCAGTGGGACAGTCAGGGAACACTGAAGCTTTCTTT.

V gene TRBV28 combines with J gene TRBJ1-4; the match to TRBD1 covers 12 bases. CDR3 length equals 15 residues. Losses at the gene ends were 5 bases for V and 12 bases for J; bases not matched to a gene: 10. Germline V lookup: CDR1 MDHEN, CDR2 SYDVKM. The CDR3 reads CASSPPGQGAGELFF. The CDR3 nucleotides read TGTGCCAGCAGTCCTCCGGGACAGGGGGCGGGGGAACTGTTTTTT. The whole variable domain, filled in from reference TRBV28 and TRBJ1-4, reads DVKVTQSSRYLVKRTGEKVFLECVQDMDHENMFWYRQDPGLGLRLIYFSYDVKMKEKGDIPEGYSVSREKKERFSLILESASTNQTSMYLCASSPPGQGAGELFFGSGTQLSVL.

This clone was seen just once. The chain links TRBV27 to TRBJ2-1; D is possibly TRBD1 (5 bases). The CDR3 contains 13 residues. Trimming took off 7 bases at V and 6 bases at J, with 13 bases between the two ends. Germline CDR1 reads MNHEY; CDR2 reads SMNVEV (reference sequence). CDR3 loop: CASTMAGSNEQFF. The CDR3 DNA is TGTGCCAGCACTATGGCAGGGTCCAATGAGCAGTTCTTC.

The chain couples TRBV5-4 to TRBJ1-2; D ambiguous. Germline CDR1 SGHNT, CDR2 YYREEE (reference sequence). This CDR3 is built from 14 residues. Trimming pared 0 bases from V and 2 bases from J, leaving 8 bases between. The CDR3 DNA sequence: TGTGCCAGCAGCTTGGTAAGCGAGAACTATGGCTACACCTTC. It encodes CASSLVSENYGYTF.

In nucleotides, the CDR3 is TGTGCCAGCAGCTGGGGAGTAATATCTGGAAACACCATATATTTT. This codes for CASSWGVISGNTIYF. The chain joins TRBV7-9 to TRBJ1-3; D remains ambiguous. The V and J ends lost 4 bases and 1 base respectively, with 11 bases between them. Germline-derived CDR1 and CDR2 are SEHNR and FQNEAQ (reference sequence). CDR3 length: 15 amino acids.

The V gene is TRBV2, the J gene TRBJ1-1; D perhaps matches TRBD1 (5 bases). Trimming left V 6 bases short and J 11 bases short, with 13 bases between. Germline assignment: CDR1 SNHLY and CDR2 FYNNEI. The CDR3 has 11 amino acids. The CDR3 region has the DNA TGTGCCAGCAGGATCCTGGGACTGGCTTTCTTT. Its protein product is CASRILGLAFF.

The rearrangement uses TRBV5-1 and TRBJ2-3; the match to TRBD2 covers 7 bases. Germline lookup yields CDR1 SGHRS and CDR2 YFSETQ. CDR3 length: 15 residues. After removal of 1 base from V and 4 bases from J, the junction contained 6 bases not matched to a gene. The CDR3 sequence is CASSLILRGADTQYF. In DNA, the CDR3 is TGCGCCAGCAGCTTGATTCTCCGGGGGGCAGATACGCAGTATTTT.

Here the CDR3 reads CASSPFSRGHSESSYEQYF. CDR3 nucleotides: TGTGCCAGCTCACCATTCAGCCGGGGACATAGCGAGAGCTCCTACGAGCAGTACTTC. V usage is TRBV18 and J usage is TRBJ2-7; weak D call: TRBD1 (6 bases). This CDR3 is 19 amino acids long. Trimming took 2 bases from V and 0 from J, leaving 23 bases between them. Germline CDR1 reads KGHSH; CDR2 reads LQKENI.

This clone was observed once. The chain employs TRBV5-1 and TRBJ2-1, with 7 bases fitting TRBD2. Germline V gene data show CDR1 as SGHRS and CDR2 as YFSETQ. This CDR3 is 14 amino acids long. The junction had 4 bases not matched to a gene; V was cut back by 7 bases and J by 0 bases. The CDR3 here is CASWGGSSYNEQFF. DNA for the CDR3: TGCGCCAGCTGGGGAGGGAGCTCCTACAATGAGCAGTTCTTC.

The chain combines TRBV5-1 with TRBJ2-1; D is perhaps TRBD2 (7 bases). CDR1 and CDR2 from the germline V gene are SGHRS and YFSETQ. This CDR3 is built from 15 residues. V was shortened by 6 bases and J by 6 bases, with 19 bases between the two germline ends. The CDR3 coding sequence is TGCGCCAGCAATATCGTGGGGGGGGGCCGCAATGAGCAGTTCTTC. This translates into CASNIVGGGRNEQFF.

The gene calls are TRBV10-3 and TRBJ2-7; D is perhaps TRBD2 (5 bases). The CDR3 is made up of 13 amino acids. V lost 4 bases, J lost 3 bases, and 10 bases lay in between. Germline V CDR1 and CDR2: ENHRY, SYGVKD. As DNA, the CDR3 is TGTGCCATCAGTGCTCTGGGAGACTACGAGCAGTACTTC. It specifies CAISALGDYEQYF.

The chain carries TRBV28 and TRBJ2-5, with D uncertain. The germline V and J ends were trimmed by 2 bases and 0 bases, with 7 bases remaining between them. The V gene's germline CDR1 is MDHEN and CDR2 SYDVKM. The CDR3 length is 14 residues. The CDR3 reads CASSLRSYQETQYF. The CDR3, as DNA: TGTGCCAGCAGTTTAAGGAGTTACCAAGAGACCCAGTACTTC. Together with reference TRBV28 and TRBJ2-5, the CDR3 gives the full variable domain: DVKVTQSSRYLVKRTGEKVFLECVQDMDHENMFWYRQDPGLGLRLIYFSYDVKMKEKGDIPEGYSVSREKKERFSLILESASTNQTSMYLCASSLRSYQETQYFGPGTRLLVL.

In DNA form, the CDR3 reads TGTGCCAGCAGCTTAGTTGGAGGGGAAAGATCCGGGGAGCTGTTTTTT. Protein product: CASSLVGGERSGELFF. This sequence joins TRBV7-6 and TRBJ2-2; a weak D match, TRBD2 (6 bases). This CDR3 contains 16 residues. The V gene's germline CDR1 is SGHVS and CDR2 FNYEAQ. Trimming pared 1 base from V and 6 bases from J, leaving 15 bases between. The entire variable domain, with the rest obtained from reference TRBV7-6 and TRBJ2-2, is as follows: GAGVSQSPRYKVTKRGQDVALRCDPISGHVSLYWYRQALGQGPEFLTYFNYEAQQDKSGLPNDRFSAERPEGSISTLTIQRTEQRDSAMYRCASSLVGGERSGELFFGEGSRLTVL.